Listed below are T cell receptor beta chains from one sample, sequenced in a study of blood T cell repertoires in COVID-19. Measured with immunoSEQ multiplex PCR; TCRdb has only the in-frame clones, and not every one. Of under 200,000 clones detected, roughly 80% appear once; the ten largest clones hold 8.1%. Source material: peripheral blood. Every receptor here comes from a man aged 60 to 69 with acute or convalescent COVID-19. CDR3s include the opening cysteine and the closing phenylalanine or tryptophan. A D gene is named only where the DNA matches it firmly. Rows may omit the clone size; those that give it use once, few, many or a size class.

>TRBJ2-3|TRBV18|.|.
TGTGCCAGCTCACCTAAATCAGATACGCAGTATTTT
CASSPKSDTQYF
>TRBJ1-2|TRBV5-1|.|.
TGCGCCAGCAGCTTGGCCGGGGCAGGGGACGGCTACACCTTC
CASSLAGAGDGYTF
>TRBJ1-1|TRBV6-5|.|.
TGTGCCAGCAGTACCACAGGGTACACTGAAGCTTTCTTT
CASSTTGYTEAFF
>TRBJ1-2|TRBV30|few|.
TGTGCCTGGAGCCCGAGGTGGACAGAGGATCTCTATGGCTACACCTTC
CAWSPRWTEDLYGYTF
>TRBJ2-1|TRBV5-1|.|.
TGCGCCAGCAGCTTGGGTAGGGGCACCGACAATGAGCAGTTCTTC
CASSLGRGTDNEQFF
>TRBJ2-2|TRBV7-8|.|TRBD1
TGTGCCAGCGTAAGACAGGGGGCGAACACCGGGGAGCTGTTTTTT
CASVRQGANTGELFF
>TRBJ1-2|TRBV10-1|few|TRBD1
TGCGCCAGCAGTGAGCCGCCAGGGGGGCAATATGGCTACACCTTC
CASSEPPGGQYGYTF
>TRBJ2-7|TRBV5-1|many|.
TGCGCCAGCAGCTTGATAGGGGGCTCCTACGAGCAGTACTTC
CASSLIGGSYEQYF
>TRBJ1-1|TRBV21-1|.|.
TGTGCCAGCAGCATCTGGCCGGGACAAGTTGGGATGAACACTGAAGCTTTCTTT
CASSIWPGQVGMNTEAFF
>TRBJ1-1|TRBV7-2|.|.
TGTGCCAGCAGCTTAGGACCAGGGAAGAGGAACACTGAAGCTTTCTTT
CASSLGPGKRNTEAFF
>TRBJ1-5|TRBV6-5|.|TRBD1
TGTGCCAGCAGTTCTACAGGGGGCGTTGGGGTTCAGCCCCAGCATTTT
CASSSTGGVGVQPQHF
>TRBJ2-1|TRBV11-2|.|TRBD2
TGTGCCAGCAGCTTAACTAGCGGGGTCCATGAGCAGTTCTTC
CASSLTSGVHEQFF
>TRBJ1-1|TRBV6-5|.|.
TGTGCCAGCAAGCGGGGGGCTGTCACTGAAGCTTTCTTT
CASKRGAVTEAFF
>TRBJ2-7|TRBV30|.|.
TGTGCCTGGAGTGTCGGGGTTAACTACGAGCAGTACTTC
CAWSVGVNYEQYF
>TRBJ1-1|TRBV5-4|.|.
TGTGCCAGCAGACCCGAAGGGGGAAAAACTGAAGCTTTCTTT
CASRPEGGKTEAFF
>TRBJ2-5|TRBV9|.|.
TGTGCCAGCAGCGCGACTCAGGGTCTGCGAGAGACCCAGTACTTC
CASSATQGLRETQYF
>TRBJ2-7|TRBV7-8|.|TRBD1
TGTGCCAGCAGCTTAGCCCGGGACAGGACCTACGAGCAGTACTTC
CASSLARDRTYEQYF
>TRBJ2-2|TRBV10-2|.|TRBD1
TGCGCCAGCACTGCGACAGGGTTGACCGGGGAGCTGTTTTTT
CASTATGLTGELFF
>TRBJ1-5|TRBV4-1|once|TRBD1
TGCGCCAGCAGCCGTACAGGGGGTCCCAATCAGCCCCAGCATTTT
CASSRTGGPNQPQHF
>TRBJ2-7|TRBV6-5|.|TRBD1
TGTGCCAGCATCCCCCCCCGGTCAGGGGGCTACGAGCAGTACTTC
CASIPPRSGGYEQYF
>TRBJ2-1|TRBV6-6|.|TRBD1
TGTGCCAGCAGTTACTCTCGGACAGGGGAGCCGGGGGAGCAGTTCTTC
CASSYSRTGEPGEQFF
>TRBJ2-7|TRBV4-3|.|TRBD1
TGCGCCAGCAGCCAAGAATTAGGACAGGGGATATTCTACGAGCAGTACTTC
CASSQELGQGIFYEQYF
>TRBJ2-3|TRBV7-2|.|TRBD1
TGTGCCAGCAGCCTCTCAGGTTGGGACAGGGGAGGCGATACGCAGTATTTT
CASSLSGWDRGGDTQYF
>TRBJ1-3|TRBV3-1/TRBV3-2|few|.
TGTGCCAGCAGCCAAGTCCGGAGATCTGGAAACACCATATATTTT
CASSQVRRSGNTIYF
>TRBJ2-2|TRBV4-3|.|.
TGCGCCAGCAGCCAAGCAGGGTTCGGGGAGCTGTTTTTT
CASSQAGFGELFF
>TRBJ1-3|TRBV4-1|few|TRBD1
TGCGCCAGCAGCCAAGGCCCGGACAGGGGCTCTGGAAACACCATATATTTT
CASSQGPDRGSGNTIYF
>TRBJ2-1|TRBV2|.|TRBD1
TGTGCCAGCAGTGAAAAGTATCCTAGGGGGCCCAGCTCCTACAATGAGCAGTTCTTC
CASSEKYPRGPSSYNEQFF
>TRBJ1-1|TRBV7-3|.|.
TGTGCCAGCAGCCCCGAGGCCGCCAGGGGCAACACTGAAGCTTTCTTT
CASSPEAARGNTEAFF
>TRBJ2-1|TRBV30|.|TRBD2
TGTGCCTGGAGTTTGGGCGGGGGGGATGAGCAGTTCTTC
CAWSLGGGDEQFF
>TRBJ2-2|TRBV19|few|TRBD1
TGTGCCAGTACCCTCGACAGGGGTATTCCCGGGGAGCTGTTTTTT
CASTLDRGIPGELFF
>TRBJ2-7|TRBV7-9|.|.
TGTGCCAGCAGCTTAGAAGACAGGTCGCACTACGAGCAGTACTTC
CASSLEDRSHYEQYF
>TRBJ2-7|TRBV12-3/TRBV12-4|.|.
TGTGCCAGCAGCCACAGCTTCTCCTACGAGCAGTACTTC
CASSHSFSYEQYF